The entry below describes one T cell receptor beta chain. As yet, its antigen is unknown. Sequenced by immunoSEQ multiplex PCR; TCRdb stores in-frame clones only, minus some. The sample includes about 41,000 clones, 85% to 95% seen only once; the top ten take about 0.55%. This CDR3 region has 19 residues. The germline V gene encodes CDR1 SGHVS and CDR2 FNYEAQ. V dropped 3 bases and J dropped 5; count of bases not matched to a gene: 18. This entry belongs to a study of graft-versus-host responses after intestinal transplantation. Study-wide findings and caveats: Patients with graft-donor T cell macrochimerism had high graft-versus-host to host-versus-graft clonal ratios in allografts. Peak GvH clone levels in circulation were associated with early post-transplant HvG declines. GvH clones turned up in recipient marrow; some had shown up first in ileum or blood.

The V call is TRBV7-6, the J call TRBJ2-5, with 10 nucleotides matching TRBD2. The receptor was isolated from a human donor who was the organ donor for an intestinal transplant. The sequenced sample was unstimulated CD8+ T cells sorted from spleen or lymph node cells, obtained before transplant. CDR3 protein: CASSLGVAGGPSPFETQYF. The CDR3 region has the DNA TGTGCCAGCAGCTTGGGTGTAGCGGGGGGACCGTCGCCTTTTGAGACCCAGTACTTC.